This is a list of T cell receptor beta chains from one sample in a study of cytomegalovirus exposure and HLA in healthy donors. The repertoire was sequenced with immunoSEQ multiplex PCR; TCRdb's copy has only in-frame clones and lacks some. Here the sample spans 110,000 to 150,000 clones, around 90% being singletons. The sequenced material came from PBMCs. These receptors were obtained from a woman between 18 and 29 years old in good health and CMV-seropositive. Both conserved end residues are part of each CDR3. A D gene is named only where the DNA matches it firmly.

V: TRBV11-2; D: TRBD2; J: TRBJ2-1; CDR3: CASSVGRGLSNEQFF
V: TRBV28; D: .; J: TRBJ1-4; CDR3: CASTLGATNEKLFF
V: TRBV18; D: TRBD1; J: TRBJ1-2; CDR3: CASSPGTGNLNGYTF
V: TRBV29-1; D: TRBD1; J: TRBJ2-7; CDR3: CSVTDRSYEQYF
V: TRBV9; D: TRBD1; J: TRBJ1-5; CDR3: CASSGRAGQGDNQPQHF
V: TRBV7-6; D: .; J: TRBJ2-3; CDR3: CASSSGARALGGGTDTQYF
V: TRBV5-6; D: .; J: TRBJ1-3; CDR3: CASSFGVNTIYF
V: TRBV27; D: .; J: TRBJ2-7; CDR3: CASRAASTPHYEQYF
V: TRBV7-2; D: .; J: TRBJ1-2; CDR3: CASSLGGRSNYGYTF
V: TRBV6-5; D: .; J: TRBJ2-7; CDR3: CASSRTEFYEQYF
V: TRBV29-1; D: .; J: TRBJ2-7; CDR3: CSVEQAYEQYF
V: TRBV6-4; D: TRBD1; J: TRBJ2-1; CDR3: CASRARDSPGNEQFF
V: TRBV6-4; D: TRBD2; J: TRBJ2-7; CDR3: CARVGAGGFNEQYF
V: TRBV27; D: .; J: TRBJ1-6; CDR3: CASSLFDSSPLHF
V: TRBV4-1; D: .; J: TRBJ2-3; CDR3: CASRDKSTDTQYF
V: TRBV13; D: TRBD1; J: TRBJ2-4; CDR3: CASSQTGGDIQYF
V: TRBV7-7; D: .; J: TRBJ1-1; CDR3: CASSLNRNTEAFF
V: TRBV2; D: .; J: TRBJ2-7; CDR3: CASRLTGTRTYEQYF
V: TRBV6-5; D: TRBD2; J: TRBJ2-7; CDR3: CASSQRTSGAHEQYF
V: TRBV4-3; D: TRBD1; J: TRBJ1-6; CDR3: CASSRLTGGNSPLHF
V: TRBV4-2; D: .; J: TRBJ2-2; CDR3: CASSRKTGPGNTGELFF
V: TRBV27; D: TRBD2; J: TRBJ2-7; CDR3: CASSLGASPSGHEQYF
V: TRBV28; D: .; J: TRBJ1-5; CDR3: CASTLNPYNQPQHF
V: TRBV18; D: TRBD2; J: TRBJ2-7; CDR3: CASSFGLAEYEQYF
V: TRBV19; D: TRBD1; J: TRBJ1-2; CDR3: CASSPALGQGDGYTF
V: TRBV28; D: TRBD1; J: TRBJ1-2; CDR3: CASSLWDRYGYTF
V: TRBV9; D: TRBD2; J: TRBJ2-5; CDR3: CASSVGVAGQGETQYF
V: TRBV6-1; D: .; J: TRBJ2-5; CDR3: CAGMDSLQETQYF
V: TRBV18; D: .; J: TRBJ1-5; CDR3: CASSATGSPYSNQPQHF
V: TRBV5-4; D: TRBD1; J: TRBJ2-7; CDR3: CASSSYRDRGEQYF
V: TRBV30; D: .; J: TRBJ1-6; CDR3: CASSEQAYNSPLHF
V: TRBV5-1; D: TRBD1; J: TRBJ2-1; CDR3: CASSLGLQGDHEQFF
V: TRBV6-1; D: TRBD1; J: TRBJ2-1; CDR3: CASSQGAWEFF
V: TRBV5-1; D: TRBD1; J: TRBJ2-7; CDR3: CASSLVDRDYEQYF
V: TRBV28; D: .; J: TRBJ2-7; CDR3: CASSFALAGYYEQYF
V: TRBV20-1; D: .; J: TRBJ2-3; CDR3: CSATSTDTQYF
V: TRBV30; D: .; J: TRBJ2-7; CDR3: CAWNNSPPDRSYEQYF
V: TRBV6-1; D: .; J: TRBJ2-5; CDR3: CASSEFSGQETQYF
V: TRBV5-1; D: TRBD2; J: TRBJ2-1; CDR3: CASSWGLAGSSYNEQFF
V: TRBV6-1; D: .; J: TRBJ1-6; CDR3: CASRRFGGYNSPLHF
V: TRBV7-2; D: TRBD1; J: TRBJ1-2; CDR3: CASSPRTGQGGYTF
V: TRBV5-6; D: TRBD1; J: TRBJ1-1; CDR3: CASSRGQGVTEAFF
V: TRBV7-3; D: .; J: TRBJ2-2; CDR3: CASSLGGTGGLFF
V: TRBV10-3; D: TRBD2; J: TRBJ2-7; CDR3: CAISELAGYEQYF
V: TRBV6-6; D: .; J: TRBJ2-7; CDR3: CASSYSARTYEQYF
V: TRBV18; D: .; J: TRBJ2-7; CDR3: CASSPAGPSYEQYF
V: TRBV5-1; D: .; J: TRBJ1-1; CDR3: CASSFTGNTEAFF
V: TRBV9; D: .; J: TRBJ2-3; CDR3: CASSVWREGDTQYF
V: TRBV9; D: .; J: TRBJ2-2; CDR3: CASSPQGSLLNTGELFF
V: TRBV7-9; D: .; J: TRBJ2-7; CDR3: CASSARGRGSYEQYF
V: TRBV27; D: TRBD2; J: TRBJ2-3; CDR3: CASRFSGGDTQYF
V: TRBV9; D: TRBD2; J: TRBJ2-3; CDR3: CASSVSTSGGSSTDTQYF
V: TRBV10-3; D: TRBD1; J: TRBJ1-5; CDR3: CATGTGENQPQHF
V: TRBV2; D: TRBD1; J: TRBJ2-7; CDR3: CASSGQGVVDEQYF